The 24 T cell receptor beta chains presented below share a single source sample, sequenced in a study of blood T cell repertoires in COVID-19. Produced via immunoSEQ multiplex PCR; TCRdb's table is partial and in-frame only. Of around 470,000 clones listed, 89% are singletons. Sequencing was performed on peripheral blood. Receptor source: a man aged 18 to 29 with COVID-19, enrolled during active disease.

This CDR3 reads CASRLDFSTDTQYF. CDR3 DNA sequence: TGTGCCAGCAGACTGGACTTCAGCACAGATACGCAGTATTTT. The chain links TRBV7-2 to TRBJ2-3, with D maybe TRBD2 (5 bases). Trimming stripped 6 bases from V and 0 bases from J, with 10 bases between. Germline CDR1 SGHTA, CDR2 FQGNSA. This CDR3 is built from 14 residues.

The V and J genes are TRBV5-1 and TRBJ2-3; D uncertain. CDR3 length: 16 amino acids. V was shortened by 0 bases and J by 0 bases, with 11 bases between the two germline ends. Germline values: CDR1 SGHRS, CDR2 YFSETQ. The DNA of the CDR3 is TGCGCCAGCAGCTTGGAACCCTATTCTAGCACAGATACGCAGTATTTT. Protein sequence: CASSLEPYSSTDTQYF.

The chain links TRBV19 to TRBJ2-3; 7 positions match TRBD2. Trimming took 5 bases from V and 3 from J; bases not matched to a gene: 8. The CDR3 has 15 amino acids. Germline CDR1 LNHDA, CDR2 SQIVND (reference sequence). Written as DNA, the CDR3 is TGTGCCAGTAGTTGGGGCGGGAGAGCGACAGATACGCAGTATTTT. Its protein product is CASSWGGRATDTQYF.

The chain is built from TRBV29-1 and TRBJ2-7; 10 positions agree with TRBD1. CDR3 size: 13 residues. With 7 bases clipped from V and 4 bases from J, the junction kept 7 bases outside the gene matches. Germline CDR1 SQVTM, CDR2 ANQGSEA. The CDR3 DNA is TGCAGCGGAGGACAGGGGGTGGGTTACGAGCAGTACTTC. This codes for CSGGQGVGYEQYF.

Notes on this clone: Different DNA sequences within this sample yield the same CDR3. The gene calls are TRBV3-1 (or the pseudogene TRBV3-2) and TRBJ1-2; no reliable D call. CDR3 size: 12 residues. Germline V lookup: CDR1 LGHDT, CDR2 YNNKEL (reference sequence). Trimming cost V 1 base and J 7 bases, with 7 bases left between them. CDR3 in DNA: TGTGCCAGCAGCCAAGGGGCTGTTGGCTACACCTTC. Translating gives CASSQGAVGYTF.

J is TRBJ2-3 and V is TRBV27; D might be TRBD2 (5 bases). CDR3 length: 15 residues. Germline CDR1 MNHEY, CDR2 SMNVEV (reference sequence). Trimming shortened V by 2 bases and J by 1 base, and 10 bases separated the two germline ends. CDR3 DNA sequence: TGTGCCAGCAGTTTAACGGGGTTGGGCACAGATACGCAGTATTTT. Its translation: CASSLTGLGTDTQYF.

The chain links TRBV18 to TRBJ2-7, with 8 bases matching TRBD2. The CDR3 extends over 15 amino acids. The germline V gene encodes CDR1 KGHSH and CDR2 LQKENI. Trimming cost V 6 bases and J 3 bases; bases outside gene matches: 10. The CDR3 spells CASSPTSGVHYEQYF. Here the CDR3 DNA reads TGTGCCAGCTCGCCAACTAGCGGTGTTCACTACGAGCAGTACTTC. The variable domain in full, completed from reference TRBV18 and TRBJ2-7, reads NAGVMQNPRHLVRRRGQEARLRCSPMKGHSHVYWYRQLPEEGLKFMVYLQKENIIDESGMPKERFSAEFPKEGPSILRIQQVVRGDSAAYFCASSPTSGVHYEQYFGPGTRLTVT.

The V call is TRBV9, the J call TRBJ2-3; 11 nucleotides align to TRBD2. The CDR3 loop spans 16 amino acids. V dropped 2 bases and J dropped 6; count of bases not matched to a gene: 8. CDR1 and CDR2 from the germline V gene are SGDLS and YYNGEE. The CDR3 is CASSVSGGLAVDTQYF. The CDR3 region has the DNA TGTGCCAGCAGCGTGAGCGGGGGACTAGCGGTGGATACGCAGTATTTT.

This chain links TRBV6-5 with TRBJ1-6, with 8 nucleotides matching TRBD1. The CDR3 is 14 amino acids. CDR1 MNHEY and CDR2 SVGAGI come from the germline V gene. The V segment lost 7 bases and the J segment 11 bases; nucleotides outside the gene matches: 10. The CDR3 protein is CASTKDRGAAPLHF. The DNA for the CDR3 is TGTGCCAGCACAAAAGACAGGGGTGCGGCACCCCTCCACTTT.

The chain is built from TRBV6-6 and TRBJ2-2; possible D gene TRBD1, 6 bases. V lost 6 bases and J 3 bases, leaving 17 bases between the germline ends. The germline V gene has CDR1 MNHNY and CDR2 SVGAGI (reference sequence). The CDR3 spans 16 residues. Here the CDR3 reads CASSLRRGIDTGELFF. The CDR3 DNA follows: TGTGCCAGCAGCCTCCGAAGGGGGATTGACACCGGGGAGCTGTTTTTT.

The genes are TRBV7-9 and TRBJ2-1; TRBD2 aligns across 7 bases. V trimming: 5 bases; J trimming: 3 bases; junction bases outside the gene matches: 7. The CDR3 length is 15 residues. Germline V lookup: CDR1 SEHNR, CDR2 FQNEAQ (reference sequence). CDR3 bases: TGTGCCAGCAGCCCCGGGACTATTGTCTACAATGAGCAGTTCTTC. Amino acid sequence: CASSPGTIVYNEQFF.

This clone was detected once. The chain uses TRBV9 and TRBJ1-6, with 8 bases matching TRBD1. J was trimmed by 9 bases and V by 0 bases; bases with no gene match: 2. CDR3 length equals 14 residues. Germline V gene data show CDR1 as SGDLS and CDR2 as YYNGEE. CDR3 amino acids: CASSVAGGSSPLHF. CDR3 nucleotide sequence: TGTGCCAGCAGCGTAGCAGGGGGCTCTTCACCCCTCCACTTT. Full variable domain (remainder filled in from reference TRBV9 and TRBJ1-6): DSGVTQTPKHLITATGQRVTLRCSPRSGDLSVYWYQQSLDQGLQFLIQYYNGEERAKGNILERFSAQQFPDLHSELNLSSLELGDSALYFCASSVAGGSSPLHFGNGTRLTVT.

In this sample, this clone turned up a few times. V usage is TRBV6-2 or TRBV6-3 and J usage is TRBJ2-7; D is uncertain. The CDR3 runs to 16 residues. CDR1 and CDR2 from the germline V gene are MNHEY and SVGEGT. With 2 bases removed from V and 4 bases from J, the gap between germline ends came to 18 bases. The DNA of the CDR3 is TGTGCCAGCAGTTACGATATGACAACAAACTTATACGAGCAGTACTTC. It codes for CASSYDMTTNLYEQYF.

The chain is built from TRBV28 and TRBJ1-1; D possibly corresponds to TRBD1 (6 bases). The CDR3 contains 13 residues. Looked up from germline, CDR1 is MDHEN and CDR2 is SYDVKM. Trimming removed 9 bases from V and 1 base from J, with 12 bases in between. The CDR3 region is CASILGANTEAFF. CDR3 bases: TGTGCCAGTATCCTGGGGGCGAACACTGAAGCTTTCTTT.

V usage is TRBV4-1 and J usage is TRBJ2-5; 11 nucleotides match TRBD2. CDR3 length: 16 residues. V was clipped by 3 bases and J by 4 bases; unmatched bases: 7. CDR1 and CDR2 from the germline V gene are MGHRA and YSYEKL. In DNA form, the CDR3 reads TGCGCCAGCAGCCAGATAACTAGCGGGGGAGGAGAGACCCAGTACTTC. It encodes CASSQITSGGGETQYF.

V usage is TRBV4-2 and J usage is TRBJ2-2, with TRBD2 matching 11 bases. The ends lost 1 base at V and 4 bases at J; junction bases unmatched: 2. Germline V lookup: CDR1 LGHNA, CDR2 YNFKEQ. The CDR3 contains 16 residues. Here the CDR3 reads CASSQVSGGGTGELFF. Written as DNA, the CDR3 is TGTGCCAGCAGCCAAGTTAGCGGGGGGGGCACCGGGGAGCTGTTTTTT.

This clone was counted once. The chain carries TRBV3-1 (or the pseudogene TRBV3-2) and TRBJ2-1; 9 nucleotides line up with TRBD2. The CDR3 is 18 residues long. Germline V CDR1 and CDR2: LGHDT, YNNKEL (reference sequence). The V and J ends lost 0 bases and 0 bases, in that order; junction bases with no gene match: 6. The chain's CDR3 is CASSQDPTSGTSYNEQFF. CDR3 bases: TGTGCCAGCAGCCAAGATCCGACTAGCGGTACCTCCTACAATGAGCAGTTCTTC.

The chain joins TRBV30 to TRBJ2-1; TRBD1 might be the D (6 bases). The CDR3 contains 13 residues. The germline CDR1 and CDR2 sequences are GTSNPN and SVGIG (reference sequence). Trimming left V 6 bases short and J 3 bases short, with 12 bases between. CDR3 sequence: CACRDTNYNEQFF. The DNA for the CDR3 is TGTGCCTGCCGGGACACAAACTACAATGAGCAGTTCTTC.

This clone came up a few times. V gene TRBV2 combines with J gene TRBJ2-3, with 8 bases that match TRBD2. J gave up 3 bases and V 11 bases, and 10 bases lay outside the gene matches. The CDR3 has 14 amino acids. Germline assignment: CDR1 SNHLY and CDR2 FYNNEI. The CDR3 spells CASGGGGITDTQYF. For the CDR3, the DNA is TGTGCCTCCGGGGGGGGCGGGATTACAGATACGCAGTATTTT.

This clone has a single count. The rearrangement links TRBV2 to TRBJ1-6; 7 nucleotides match TRBD1. V was pared by 9 bases and J by 7 bases, with 3 bases of the junction left unmatched. This CDR3 is built from 12 residues. Germline-derived CDR1 and CDR2 are SNHLY and FYNNEI. Written as DNA, the CDR3 is TGTGCCAGGAAACAGGGGAATTCACCCCTCCACTTT. Protein: CARKQGNSPLHF.

The count of this clone is one. This rearrangement joins TRBV27 to TRBJ2-1; perhaps TRBD2 as D (6 bases). The CDR3 covers 11 residues. Trimming removed 6 bases from V and 12 bases from J, with 12 bases in between. Per the germline V gene, CDR1 is MNHEY and CDR2 is SMNVEV (reference sequence). In DNA form, the CDR3 reads TGTGCCAGCAGAGGAGGGCTCGGGCAGTTCTTC. This gives the protein CASRGGLGQFF.

This clone has just one count. V is TRBV4-1 and J is TRBJ2-2, with D possibly being TRBD1 (6 bases). With 3 bases removed from V and 2 bases from J, the gap between germline ends came to 19 bases. Germline V lookup: CDR1 MGHRA, CDR2 YSYEKL. This CDR3 comprises 18 residues. The CDR3 protein is CASSHFHWVGTNTGELFF. CDR3 in DNA: TGCGCCAGCAGCCATTTTCACTGGGTCGGGACAAACACCGGGGAGCTGTTTTTT.

The chain combines TRBV19 with TRBJ2-3, with D perhaps matching TRBD2 (6 bases). This CDR3 has 14 residues. Germline CDR1 reads LNHDA; CDR2 reads SQIVND (reference sequence). The ends were cut back, 7 bases at V and 1 base at J, with 12 bases in the middle. The CDR3 coding sequence is TGTGCCAGTATGAGGCGGGGTGGCACAGATACGCAGTATTTT. It is translated as CASMRRGGTDTQYF.

This clone was seen a handful of times. The gene calls are TRBV10-3 and TRBJ2-2, with D perhaps matching TRBD2 (6 bases). Germline V gene data show CDR1 as ENHRY and CDR2 as SYGVKD. This CDR3 contains 15 residues. V lost 10 bases and J 2 bases, leaving 17 bases between the germline ends. Written as DNA, the CDR3 is TGTGCCAGCCAAAGGCCGGGGGACAACACCGGGGAGCTGTTTTTT. Its protein is CASQRPGDNTGELFF.